This T cell receptor (beta chain) is drawn from a study of regulatory dendritic cells for organ transplantation (dated by TCRdb to 2016 to 2017). Context from the whole study: The TCRbeta repertoires of sorted naive and memory CD4+ and CD8+ T cells were sequenced before and after allostimulation with regulatory or mature dendritic cells. General study outcomes and caveats: Of the resting subsets, the one holding the most alloreactive TCR clonotypes was memory CD8+ T cells. The authors pointed out considerable heterogeneity between individuals in the alloreactive memory CD8+ T cell pool, and only a couple of subjects were sequenced. Allostimulation expanded memory CD8+ clones in both subjects, but regulatory dendritic cells appeared to induce more limited expansion than mature dendritic cells. Repertoires were highly diverse in naive CD4+ and CD8+ T cells, less diverse in memory cells, and most oligoclonal in memory CD8+ cells.

For this clone: Its antigen is currently not known. No much larger clonotype is one base removed from it; base qualities were not supplied.

FACS was used to sort CD4+ or CD8+ cells into naive T cells (CD45RA+) and memory T cells (CD45RO+). Two healthy control subjects provided the T cells used for TCR sequencing. Unstimulated sorted T cell subsets were used as baseline controls for the mixed lymphocyte reactions. The Qiagen DNeasy Blood & Tissue Kit was used for extraction of genomic DNA. The V end loses 3 bases and the J end loses 7 bases, and a stretch of 19 bases separates them. The CDR3 has 16 amino acids, counting the end cysteine and phenylalanine. Just CDR3 DNA is preserved here, 48 bases in frame from base 1. From a lookup of the germline V gene, CDR1 and CDR2 are SGHRS and YFSETQ. Multiplexed two-step PCR with Vbeta-specific forward primers and Jbeta-specific reverse primers was used to amplify TCRbeta CDR3 regions. The TCRbeta libraries were sequenced on an Illumina instrument via the immunoSEQ service. The paper's data handling went like this. IMGT annotation was used to assign V, D and J genes, and synthetic CDR3 analogues were used to correct the counts for multiplex PCR bias. In the immunoSEQ Analyzer, repertoire clonality was calculated as one minus the normalized Shannon entropy. Clonal expansion was defined using Fisher's exact test with Benjamini-Hochberg false discovery rate control and a two-tailed threshold of P<0.01. Sourced from immuneACCESS, this table was stored by TCRdb with only in-frame sequences that have V and J called. A share of the clones is absent; for the studies checked, an unresolved V gene accounts for under half, and the remainder has no known explanation. V and J calls and clone size are copied from that table; D and trimming were computed from the DNA. Across this sample there are 30,000 to 35,000 clones, with approximately 91% seen only once. 0.05% to 0.065% of the sample goes to the ten largest clones.

The source is a human donor in good health. In this chain, TRBV5-1 is recombined with TRBJ1-4, and the D gene may be TRBD1, 5 bases matching. Sequencing used naive CD4+ T cells from blood. The cell subset or site label for this specimen denotes: CD45RA+ naive T cells. Here is the DNA: TGCGCCAGCAGCTCAACCGGTCAAGGAAGGGGTGAAAAACTGTTTTTT. This encodes CASSSTGQGRGEKLFF.